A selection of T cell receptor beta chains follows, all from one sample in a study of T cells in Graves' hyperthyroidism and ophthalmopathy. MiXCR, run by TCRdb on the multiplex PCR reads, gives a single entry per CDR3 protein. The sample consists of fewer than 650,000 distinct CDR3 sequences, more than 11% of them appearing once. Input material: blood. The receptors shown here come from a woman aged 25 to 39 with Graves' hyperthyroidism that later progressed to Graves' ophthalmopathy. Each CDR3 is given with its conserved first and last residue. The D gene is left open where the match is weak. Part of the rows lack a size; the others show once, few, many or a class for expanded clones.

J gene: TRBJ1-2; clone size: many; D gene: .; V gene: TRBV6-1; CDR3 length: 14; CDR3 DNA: TGTGCCAGCAGGGGAAGTCAGGGCCCCTATGGCTACACCTTC; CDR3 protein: CASRGSQGPYGYTF
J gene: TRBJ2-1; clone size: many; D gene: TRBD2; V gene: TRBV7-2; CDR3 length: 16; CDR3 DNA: TGTGCCAGCACACAGAGGGGGCTAGCGGGAGCGCACGAGCAGTTCTTC; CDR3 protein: CASTQRGLAGAHEQFF
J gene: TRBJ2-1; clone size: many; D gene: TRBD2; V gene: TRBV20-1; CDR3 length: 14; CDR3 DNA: TGCAGTGCTGCAGCGGGAGGCCTCTACAATGAGCAGTTCTTC; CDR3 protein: CSAAAGGLYNEQFF
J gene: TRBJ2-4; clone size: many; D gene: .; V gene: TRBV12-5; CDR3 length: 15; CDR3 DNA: TGTGCTAGTGGCCTCAATGGTCTAGCCAAAAACATTCAGTACTTC; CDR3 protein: CASGLNGLAKNIQYF
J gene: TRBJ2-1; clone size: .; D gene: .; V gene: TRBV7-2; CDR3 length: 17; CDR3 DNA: TGTGCCAGCAGCCAAGAAGGGCGAGACGGGATTTACAATGAGCAGTTCTTC; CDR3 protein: CASSQEGRDGIYNEQFF
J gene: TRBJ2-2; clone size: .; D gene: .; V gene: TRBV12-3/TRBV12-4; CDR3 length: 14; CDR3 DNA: TGTGCCAGCAGGCGGGACAAGAACACCGGGGAGCTGTTTTTT; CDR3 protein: CASRRDKNTGELFF
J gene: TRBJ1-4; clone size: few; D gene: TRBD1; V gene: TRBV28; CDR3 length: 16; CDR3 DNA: TGTGCCAGCAGGATGACAGGGGAAGGGCCGGATGAAAAACTGTTTTTT; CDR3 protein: CASRMTGEGPDEKLFF
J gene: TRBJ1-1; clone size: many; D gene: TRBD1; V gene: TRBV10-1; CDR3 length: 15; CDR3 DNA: TGCGCCAGCAGTGAGTCGACAGGGGTGTGGACTGAAGCTTTCTTT; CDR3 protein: CASSESTGVWTEAFF
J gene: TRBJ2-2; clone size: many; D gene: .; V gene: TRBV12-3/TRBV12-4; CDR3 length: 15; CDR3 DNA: TGTGCCAGCAGGCCATACGTCACGAACACCGGGGAGCTGTTTTTT; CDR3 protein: CASRPYVTNTGELFF
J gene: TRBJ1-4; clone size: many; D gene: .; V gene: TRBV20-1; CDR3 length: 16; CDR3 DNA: TGCAGTGCTAGAGATCTACCGGGGAGGTCGAATGAAAAACTGTTTTTT; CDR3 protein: CSARDLPGRSNEKLFF
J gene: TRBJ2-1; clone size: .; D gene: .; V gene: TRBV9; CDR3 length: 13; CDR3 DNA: TGTGCCAGCGGGGGGCTAGCGTTTAGTGAGCAGTTCTTC; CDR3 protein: CASGGLAFSEQFF
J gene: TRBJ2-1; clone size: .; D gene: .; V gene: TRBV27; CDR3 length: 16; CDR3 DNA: TGTGCCAGCAGTCCCCATGGCAGGGCCCAGTACAATGAGCAGTTCTTC; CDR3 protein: CASSPHGRAQYNEQFF
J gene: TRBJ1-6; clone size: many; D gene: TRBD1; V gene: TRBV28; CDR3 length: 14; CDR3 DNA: TGTGCCAGCAGTCCGGGACAGGACCATTCACCCCTCCACTTT; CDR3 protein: CASSPGQDHSPLHF
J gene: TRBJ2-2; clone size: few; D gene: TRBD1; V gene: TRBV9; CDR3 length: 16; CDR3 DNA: TGTGCCAGCAGCGTCCGGGACAGGGAGTACACCGGGGAGCTGTTTTTT; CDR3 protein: CASSVRDREYTGELFF
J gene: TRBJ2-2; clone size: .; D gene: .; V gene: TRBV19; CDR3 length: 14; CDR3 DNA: TGTGCCAGTAGTAAGGGCCGTTACACCGGGGAGCTGTTTTTT; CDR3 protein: CASSKGRYTGELFF
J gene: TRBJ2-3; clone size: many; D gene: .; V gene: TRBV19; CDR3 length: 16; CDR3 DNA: TGTGCCAGTAGTAATCGGGGGACATCTAGCACAGATACGCAGTATTTT; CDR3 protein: CASSNRGTSSTDTQYF